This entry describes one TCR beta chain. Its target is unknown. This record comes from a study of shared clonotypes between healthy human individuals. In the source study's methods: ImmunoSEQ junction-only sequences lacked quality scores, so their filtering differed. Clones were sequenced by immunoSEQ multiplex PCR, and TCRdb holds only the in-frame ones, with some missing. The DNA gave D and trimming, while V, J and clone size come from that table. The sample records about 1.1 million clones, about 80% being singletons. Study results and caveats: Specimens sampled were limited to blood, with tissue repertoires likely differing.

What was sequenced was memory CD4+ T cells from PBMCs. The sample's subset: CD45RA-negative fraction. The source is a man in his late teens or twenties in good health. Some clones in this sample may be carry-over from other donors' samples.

The DNA for the CDR3 is TGTGCCAGCAGGAAAACAGGGGACACCGGGGAGCTGTTTTTT. Its translation is CASRKTGDTGELFF. The chain employs TRBV27 and TRBJ2-2; 7 bases align to TRBD1. This CDR3 is built from 14 residues. The V segment lost 6 bases and the J segment 3 bases; nucleotides outside the gene matches: 4. CDR1 and CDR2 from the germline V gene are MNHEY and SMNVEV (reference sequence).